One T cell receptor (beta chain) is described in this entry. Its antigen is unidentified. This sample stems from a study of vaccination effects on CD4 cells after COVID-19. Under the ViraFEST assay, PBMC were stimulated with viral peptide pools so that antigen-specific CD4+ T cells expanded. Sequencing was performed afterwards. Culture proceeded for about ten days, and CD4+ T cells were then isolated. PCR confirmed that the person was infected with SARS-CoV-2 between March and December 2020. Over 1.5 million PBMC per well were cultured with 10 IU/ml IL-2 and 7.5 to 10 ug/ml peptides. The CDR3 runs 15 residues. Trimming shortened V by 5 bases and J by 5 bases, and 16 bases separated the two germline ends. The germline V gene has CDR1 MNHEY and CDR2 SMNVEV (reference sequence). Clones were read by immunoSEQ multiplex PCR, and TCRdb kept only the in-frame ones, dropping some. The table lists more than 35,000 clones, about 75% of them singletons.

This material consisted of CD4+ T cells from PBMCs cultured with a peptide pool, taken before COVID-19 vaccination. The rearrangement uses TRBV27 and TRBJ1-5, with a tentative D call TRBD1 (5 bases). This TCR came from a human donor who had a prior SARS-CoV-2 infection. The chain's CDR3 is CASSPRWGGYQPQHF. CDR3 DNA: TGTGCCAGCAGTCCGCGTTGGGGGGGTTATCAGCCCCAGCATTTT.